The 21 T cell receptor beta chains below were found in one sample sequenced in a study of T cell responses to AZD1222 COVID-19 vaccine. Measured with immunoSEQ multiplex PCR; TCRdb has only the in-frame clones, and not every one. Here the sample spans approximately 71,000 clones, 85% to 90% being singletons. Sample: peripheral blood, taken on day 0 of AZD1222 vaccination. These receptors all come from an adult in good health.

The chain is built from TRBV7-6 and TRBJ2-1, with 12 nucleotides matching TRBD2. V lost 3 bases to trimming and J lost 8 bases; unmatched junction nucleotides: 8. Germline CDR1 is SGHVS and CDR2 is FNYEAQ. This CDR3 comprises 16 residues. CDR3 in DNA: TGTGCCAGCAGCTTGGGTCGACTAGCGGGAGCCCATGAGCAGTTCTTC. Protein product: CASSLGRLAGAHEQFF. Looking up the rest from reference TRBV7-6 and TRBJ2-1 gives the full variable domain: GAGVSQSPRYKVTKRGQDVALRCDPISGHVSLYWYRQALGQGPEFLTYFNYEAQQDKSGLPNDRFSAERPEGSISTLTIQRTEQRDSAMYRCASSLGRLAGAHEQFFGPGTRLTVL.

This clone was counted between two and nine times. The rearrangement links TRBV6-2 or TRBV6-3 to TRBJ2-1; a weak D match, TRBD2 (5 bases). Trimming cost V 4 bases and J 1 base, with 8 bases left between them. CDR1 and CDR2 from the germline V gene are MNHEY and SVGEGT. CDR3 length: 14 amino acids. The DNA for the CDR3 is TGTGCCAGCAGTTTTGGGGAGTCCTACAATGAGCAGTTCTTC. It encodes CASSFGESYNEQFF.

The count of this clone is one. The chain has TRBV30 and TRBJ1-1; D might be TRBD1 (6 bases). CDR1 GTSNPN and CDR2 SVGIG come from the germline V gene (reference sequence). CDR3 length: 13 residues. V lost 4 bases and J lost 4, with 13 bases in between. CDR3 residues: CAWTPGGPTEAFF. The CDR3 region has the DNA TGTGCCTGGACCCCTGGGGGGCCCACTGAAGCTTTCTTT.

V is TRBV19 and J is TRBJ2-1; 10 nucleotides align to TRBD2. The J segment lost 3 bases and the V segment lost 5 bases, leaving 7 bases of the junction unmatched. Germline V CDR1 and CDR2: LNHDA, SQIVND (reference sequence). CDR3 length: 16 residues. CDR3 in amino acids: CASSLSLAGLYNEQFF. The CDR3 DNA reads TGTGCCAGTAGTTTGTCACTAGCGGGACTCTACAATGAGCAGTTCTTC.

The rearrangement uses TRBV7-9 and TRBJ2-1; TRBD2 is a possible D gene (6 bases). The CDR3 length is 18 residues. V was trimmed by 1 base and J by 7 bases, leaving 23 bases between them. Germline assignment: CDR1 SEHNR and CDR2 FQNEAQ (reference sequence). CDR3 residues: CASSLGRGIRDAINEQFF. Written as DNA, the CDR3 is TGTGCCAGCAGCTTAGGCCGCGGGATCCGAGACGCCATAAATGAGCAGTTCTTC.

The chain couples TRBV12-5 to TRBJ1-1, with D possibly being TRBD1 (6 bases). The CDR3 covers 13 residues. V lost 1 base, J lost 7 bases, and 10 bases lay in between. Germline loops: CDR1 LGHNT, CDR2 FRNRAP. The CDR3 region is CASGLGGGVEAFF. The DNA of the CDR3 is TGTGCTAGTGGTTTGGGAGGGGGGGTTGAAGCTTTCTTT.

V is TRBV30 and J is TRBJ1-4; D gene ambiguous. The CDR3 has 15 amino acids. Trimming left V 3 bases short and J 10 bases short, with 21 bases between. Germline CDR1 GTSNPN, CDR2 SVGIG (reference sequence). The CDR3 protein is CAWSDKDRLRGKLFF. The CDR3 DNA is TGTGCCTGGAGCGACAAAGACCGGCTTCGGGGAAAACTGTTTTTT.

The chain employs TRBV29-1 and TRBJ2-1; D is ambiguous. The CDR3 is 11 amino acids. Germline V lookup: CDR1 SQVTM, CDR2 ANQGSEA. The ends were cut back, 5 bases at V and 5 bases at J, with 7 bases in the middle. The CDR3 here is CSVSSHNEQFF. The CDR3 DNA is TGCAGCGTTTCCTCTCACAATGAGCAGTTCTTC.

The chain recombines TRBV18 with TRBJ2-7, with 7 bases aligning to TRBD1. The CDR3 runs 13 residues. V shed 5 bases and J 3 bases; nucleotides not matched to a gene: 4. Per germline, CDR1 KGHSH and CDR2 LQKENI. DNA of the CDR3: TGTGCCAGCTCATCAGGACAGGACTACGAGCAGTACTTC. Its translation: CASSSGQDYEQYF.

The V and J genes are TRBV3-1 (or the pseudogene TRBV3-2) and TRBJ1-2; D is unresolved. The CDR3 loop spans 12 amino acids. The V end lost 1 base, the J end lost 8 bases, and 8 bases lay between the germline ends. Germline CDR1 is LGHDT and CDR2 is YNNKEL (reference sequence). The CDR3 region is CASSQGPGGYTF. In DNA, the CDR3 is TGTGCCAGCAGCCAAGGCCCTGGGGGCTACACCTTC.

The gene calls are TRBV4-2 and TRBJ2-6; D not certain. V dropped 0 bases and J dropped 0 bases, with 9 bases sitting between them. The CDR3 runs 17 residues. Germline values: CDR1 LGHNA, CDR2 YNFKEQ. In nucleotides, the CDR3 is TGTGCCAGCAGCCAAGATCTGGCTCCCTCTGGGGCCAACGTCCTGACTTTC. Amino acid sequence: CASSQDLAPSGANVLTF.

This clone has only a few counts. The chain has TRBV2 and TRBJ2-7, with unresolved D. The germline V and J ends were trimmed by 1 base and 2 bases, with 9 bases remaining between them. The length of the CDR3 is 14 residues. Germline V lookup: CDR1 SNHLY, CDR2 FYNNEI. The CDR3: CASSEGRPAYEQYF. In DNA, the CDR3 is TGTGCCAGCAGTGAAGGGCGGCCAGCCTACGAGCAGTACTTC.

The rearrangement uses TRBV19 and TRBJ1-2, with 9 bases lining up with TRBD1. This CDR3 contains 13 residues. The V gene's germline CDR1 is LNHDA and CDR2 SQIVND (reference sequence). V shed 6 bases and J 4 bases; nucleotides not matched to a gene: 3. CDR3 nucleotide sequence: TGTGCCAGTAGCCCGGGACAGGGCTATGGCTACACCTTC. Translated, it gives CASSPGQGYGYTF.

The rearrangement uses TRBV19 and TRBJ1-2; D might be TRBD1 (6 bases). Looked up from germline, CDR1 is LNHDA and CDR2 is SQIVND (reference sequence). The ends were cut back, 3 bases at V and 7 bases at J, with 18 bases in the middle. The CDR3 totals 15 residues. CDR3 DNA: TGTGCCAGTAGTATGGACAGCCTTCAAGAGGGTGGCTACACCTTC. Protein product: CASSMDSLQEGGYTF.

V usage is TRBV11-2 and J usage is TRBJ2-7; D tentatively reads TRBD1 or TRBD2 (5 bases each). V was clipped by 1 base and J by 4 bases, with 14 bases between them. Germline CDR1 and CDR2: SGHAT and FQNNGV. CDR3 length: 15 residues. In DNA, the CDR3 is TGTGCCAGCAGCTTAGTCTGGGGGAATCAATACGAGCAGTACTTC. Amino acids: CASSLVWGNQYEQYF.

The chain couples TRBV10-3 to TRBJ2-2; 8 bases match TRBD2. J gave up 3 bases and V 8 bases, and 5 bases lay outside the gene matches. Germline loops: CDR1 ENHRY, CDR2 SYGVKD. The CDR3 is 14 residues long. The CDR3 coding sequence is TGTGCCATCTGGGGCGGGAGGTACACCGGGGAGCTGTTTTTT. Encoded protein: CAIWGGRYTGELFF.

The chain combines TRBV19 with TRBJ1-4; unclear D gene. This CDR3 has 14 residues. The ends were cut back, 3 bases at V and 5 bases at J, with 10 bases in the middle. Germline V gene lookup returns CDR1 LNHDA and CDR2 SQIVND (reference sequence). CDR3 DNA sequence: TGTGCCAGTAGTATGTACGGAAAGAATGAAAAACTGTTTTTT. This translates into CASSMYGKNEKLFF.

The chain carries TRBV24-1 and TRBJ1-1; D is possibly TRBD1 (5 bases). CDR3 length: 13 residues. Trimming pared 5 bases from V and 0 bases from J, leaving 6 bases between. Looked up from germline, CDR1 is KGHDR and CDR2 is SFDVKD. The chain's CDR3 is CATSVGVNTEAFF. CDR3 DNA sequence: TGTGCCACCAGTGTGGGGGTGAACACTGAAGCTTTCTTT.

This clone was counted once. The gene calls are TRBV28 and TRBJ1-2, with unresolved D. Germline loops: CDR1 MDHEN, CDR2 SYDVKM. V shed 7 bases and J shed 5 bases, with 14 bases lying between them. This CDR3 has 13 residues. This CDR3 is CASKSLVPYGYTF. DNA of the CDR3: TGTGCCAGCAAGTCGTTGGTTCCATATGGCTACACCTTC.

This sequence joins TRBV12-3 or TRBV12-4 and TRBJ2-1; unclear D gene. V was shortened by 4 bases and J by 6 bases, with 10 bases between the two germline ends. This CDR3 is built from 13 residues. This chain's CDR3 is CASSSSIGNEQFF. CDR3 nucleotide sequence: TGTGCCAGCAGTTCAAGTATTGGCAATGAGCAGTTCTTC.

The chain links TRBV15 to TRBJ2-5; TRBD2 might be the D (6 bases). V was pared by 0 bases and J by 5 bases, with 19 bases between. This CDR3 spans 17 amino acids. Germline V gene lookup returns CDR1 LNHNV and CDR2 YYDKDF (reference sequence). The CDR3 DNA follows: TGTGCCACCAGCAGAGAGGGAAGAAGGGCAGGAGGGGAGACCCAGTACTTC. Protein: CATSREGRRAGGETQYF.